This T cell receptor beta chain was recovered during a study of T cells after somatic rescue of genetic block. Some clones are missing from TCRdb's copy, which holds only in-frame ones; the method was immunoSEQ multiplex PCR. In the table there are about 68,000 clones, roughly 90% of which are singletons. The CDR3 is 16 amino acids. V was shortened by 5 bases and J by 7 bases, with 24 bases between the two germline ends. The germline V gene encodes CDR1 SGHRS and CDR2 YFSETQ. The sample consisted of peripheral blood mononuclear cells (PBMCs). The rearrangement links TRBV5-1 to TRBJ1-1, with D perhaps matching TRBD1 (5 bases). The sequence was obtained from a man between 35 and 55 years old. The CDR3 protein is CASRRDVGGIGGEAFF. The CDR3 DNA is TGCGCCAGCAGGCGAGACGTGGGGGGAATTGGCGGTGAAGCTTTCTTT. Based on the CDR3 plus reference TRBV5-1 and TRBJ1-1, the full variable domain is KAGVTQTPRYLIKTRGQQVTLSCSPISGHRSVSWYQQTPGQGLQFLFEYFSETQRNKGNFPGRFSGRQFSNSRSEMNVSTLELGDSALYLCASRRDVGGIGGEAFFGQGTRLTVV.